This T cell receptor beta chain originates from a study of blood T cell repertoires in COVID-19. In the authors' workflow: Estimated nucleated cell counts came from reference gene primer amplification. The data were produced by immunoSEQ multiplex PCR, yet TCRdb's version contains in-frame clones alone and is incomplete. V, J and clone size reflect that table, while D and trimming were determined from the DNA. The table includes roughly 200,000 clones, over 75% detected once. CDR1 is LNHDA and CDR2 is SQIVND in the germline V gene (reference sequence). The V and J ends lost 3 bases and 7 bases respectively, with 15 bases between them. CDR3 length: 14 amino acids.

The V call is TRBV19, the J call TRBJ1-2, with D tentatively TRBD1 (6 bases). Source material: peripheral blood. The TCR originated in a man aged 45-65 years who had recovered from COVID-19. The CDR3 nucleotides are TGTGCCAGTAGTATCCTCACAGGGTCGTCTGGCTACACCTTC. Its translation is CASSILTGSSGYTF.